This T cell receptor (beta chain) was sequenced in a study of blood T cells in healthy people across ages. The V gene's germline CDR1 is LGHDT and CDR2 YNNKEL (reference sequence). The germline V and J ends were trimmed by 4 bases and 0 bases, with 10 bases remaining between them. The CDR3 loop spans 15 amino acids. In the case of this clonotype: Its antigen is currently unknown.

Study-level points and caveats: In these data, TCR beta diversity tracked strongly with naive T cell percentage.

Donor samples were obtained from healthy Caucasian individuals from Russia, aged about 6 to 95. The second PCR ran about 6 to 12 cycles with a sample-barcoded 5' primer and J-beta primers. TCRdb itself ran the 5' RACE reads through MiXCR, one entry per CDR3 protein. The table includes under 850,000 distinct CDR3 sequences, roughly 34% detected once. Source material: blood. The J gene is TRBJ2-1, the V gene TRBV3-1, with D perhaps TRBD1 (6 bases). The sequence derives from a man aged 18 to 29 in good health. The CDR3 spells CASSPQGPSYNEQFF. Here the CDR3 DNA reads TGTGCCAGCAGCCCTCAGGGGCCCTCCTACAATGAGCAGTTCTTC.